This T cell receptor (beta chain) was profiled in a study of T cells in Graves' hyperthyroidism and ophthalmopathy (dated by TCRdb to about 2019). About the full investigation: A discovery cohort of approximately 100 patients, approximately 45 with Graves' ophthalmopathy and approximately 55 with stable Graves' hyperthyroidism, was used to find distinguishing TCR V-J signatures. Prospective prediction of ophthalmopathy was tested in an independent validation cohort of 18 to 20 hyperthyroidism patients and 17 patients who later progressed to ophthalmopathy. For training and testing, the 100 or so patients in the discovery cohort were randomly divided in a 7:3 ratio. Thyroid tissue and blood T-cell repertoires from six Graves' hyperthyroidism patients were also compared in the study. Following sampling, methimazole starting at 30 mg daily was given to hyperthyroidism patients, and high-dose intravenous methylprednisolone was given to ophthalmopathy patients. The paper describes TCR Vbeta CDR3 sequencing of 140 or so peripheral blood samples, made up of approximately 40 ophthalmopathy patients, 70 to 75 hyperthyroidism patients and roughly 17 progressor patients.

Amplification of TCR beta CDR3 regions was carried out from RNA transcripts. The first round of RT-PCR for the TCR CDR3 was performed with the HTBI primer set and the Qiagen OneStep RT-PCR kit. The libraries were constructed in a second round of multiplex PCR and then size-selected and purified. Paired-end sequencing of the libraries was performed with 100 bp reads on an Illumina HiSeq2000. The original methods were these. SOAPnuke was used to process the raw data, removing reads that contained adapters or uncalled bases, had a mean Phred below 15, or lacked an exact match to the constant primer or identifier. COPE v1.2.5 was used to merge high-quality paired reads, and clonotypes were defined as unique nucleotide sequences. MiTCR v1.1 was used to align the clonotypes against IMGT TRBV, TRBD and TRBJ reference segments. The analysis included only V-J combinations with a frequency above 0.0001, which together covered around 99% of the repertoires. The TCS score was defined as F50 (clonal expansion) divided by E x V (chaos), with BLOSUM62-based TCRdist calculated between CDR3 peptides within each V-J. Welch's t-statistics and random forest reduced 450 to 600 V-J features to about 13, which were used in a naive Bayes classifier (R e1071). The similarity between thyroid and blood repertoires was quantified using the Morisita-Horn index. In-frame beta chains were kept once TCRdb had trimmed the public reads at Q25 with fastp and called clones with MiXCR. Each entry merges the rows of one CDR3 protein and shows their most common DNA and genes. In this record, the V and J calls reflect TCRdb's handling and not the investigators' own analysis. This sample holds 540,000 or so distinct CDR3 sequences; 46% were observed only once. Around 20% of the sample comes from the top ten.

Inclusive of the bounding cysteine and phenylalanine, the CDR3 is 21 residues long. Only the CDR3 portion is preserved as DNA: 63 bases, with reading frame beginning at the first base. Trimming takes 0 bases from V and 4 bases from J, and the germline ends sit 32 bases apart. For CDR1 and CDR2, the germline V gene lists SGHRS and YFSETQ. Patients with uncontrolled infections, other autoimmune diseases, pregnancy or lactation were excluded. Clinical symptoms, serum thyroxine and TRAb, thyroid ultrasound, and orbital computed tomography formed the basis for the diagnoses. Total RNA was extracted with Trizol reagent, and quality was checked on an Agilent 2100 Bioanalyzer. Broader findings and caveats from the paper: A 13 V-J signature model separated ophthalmopathy from stable hyperthyroidism, with about 88% sensitivity and roughly 84% specificity in cross-validation and 80%/75% in testing. No statistical method was used to set the sample size in advance, and investigators knew the group allocation. Most expanded thyroid clonotypes (frequency above 0.001) were also detected in blood, a finding suggesting that blood repertoires may reflect thyroid immune responses. In validation, the model predicted progression to ophthalmopathy with 55% to 71% sensitivity and roughly 75% specificity, a median of about 6.7 months before onset.

This clonotype was observed many times. Its antigen is still unknown. No much larger clone is present one base from it, and per-base qualities are unavailable. Sequenced sample: peripheral blood or thyroid tissue (not recorded which). The rearrangement combines TRBV5-1 with TRBJ2-7; tentative D gene TRBD1, with 6 bases matching. The receptor was derived from an adult woman with Graves' disease, either hyperthyroidism or ophthalmopathy (not recorded which). The nucleotide sequence reads TGCGCCAGCAGCTTGGGATCCGGTTTGGGGGTGTGGTCGGCAGGGGAGTACGAGCAGTACTTC. Its translation is CASSLGSGLGVWSAGEYEQYF. Outside the CDR3, residues come from the reference TRBV5-1 and TRBJ2-7 proteins, so the full variable domain is: KAGVTQTPRYLIKTRGQQVTLSCSPISGHRSVSWYQQTPGQGLQFLFEYFSETQRNKGNFPGRFSGRQFSNSRSEMNVSTLELGDSALYLCASSLGSGLGVWSAGEYEQYFGPGTRLTVT.